This T cell receptor (beta chain) was found in a study of T cells expressing NK-cell markers. In the study overall: CD3+CD56+NKG2C+, CD3+CD56+NKG2C- and CD3+CD56-NKG2C+ T cells, once sorted, supplied the TCR beta repertoires.

The authors made TCR beta cDNA libraries by 5'RACE template switching. This switching added a universal primer site and UMIs. TCRdb re-analyzed the 5' RACE reads; it lists each CDR3 protein once, without DNA. This sample lists about 550,000 distinct CDR3 sequences; its ten largest clones have 3.5% to 4.5%. Material: blood T cells: a sorted CD56 or NKG2C T cell subset, CD4+ or CD8+ T cells, or bulk PBMC T cells (not recorded which). The TCR was taken from a young man in good health.

CDR3 protein: CASRLTGGYADTQYF. The rearrangement uses TRBV7-3 and TRBJ2-3; the D call from TCRdb, TRBD1, cannot be confirmed without DNA. The CDR3 loop spans 15 amino acids. Germline lookup yields CDR1 SGHTA and CDR2 FQGTGA.